The 27 T cell receptor beta chains given below trace back to one sample, sequenced in a study of PD-1 blockade in classical Hodgkin lymphoma. The assay was immunoSEQ multiplex PCR, and TCRdb's table has in-frame clones only and misses some. In the table there are 20,000 to 30,000 clones, about 90% of which are singletons. The time point is: newly diagnosed, previously untreated cHL patient sample. Magnetic negative selection of thawed PBMCs was the method by which CD4+ T cells were purified. The specimen sequenced was CD4+ T cells from blood. The receptors were gathered from a human donor with classical Hodgkin lymphoma.

This clone was detected once. The chain links TRBV30 to TRBJ1-5; TRBD1 matches 9 bases. Germline trimming cut 0 bases from V and 3 bases from J; bases unmatched to any gene: 6. Germline V lookup: CDR1 GTSNPN, CDR2 SVGIG (reference sequence). The CDR3 totals 16 residues. CDR3 residues: CAWSVPTGGDNQPQHF. As DNA, the CDR3 is TGTGCCTGGAGTGTACCCACAGGGGGCGACAATCAGCCCCAGCATTTT.

Only a few counts were recorded for this clone. The rearrangement links TRBV5-1 to TRBJ1-5, with TRBD1 matching over 7 bases. CDR1 is SGHRS, CDR2 YFSETQ, per germline. The CDR3 is made up of 14 amino acids. V shed 3 bases and J 7 bases; nucleotides not matched to a gene: 7. This CDR3 reads CASSYRQGEQPQHF. Here the CDR3 DNA reads TGCGCCAGCAGCTACCGACAGGGTGAACAGCCCCAGCATTTT.

J is TRBJ2-6 and V is TRBV19; perhaps TRBD2 as D (5 bases). Per germline, CDR1 LNHDA and CDR2 SQIVND (reference sequence). The CDR3 spans 15 residues. V was trimmed by 3 bases and J by 0 bases, leaving 6 bases between them. The CDR3: CASSIGGSGANVLTF. The CDR3 nucleotides read TGTGCCAGTAGTATCGGAGGCTCTGGGGCCAACGTCCTGACTTTC.

This rearrangement joins TRBV25-1 to TRBJ2-7; D unclear. CDR1 and CDR2 from the germline V gene are MGHDK and SYGVNS. V lost 2 bases and J 9 bases, leaving 20 bases between the germline ends. CDR3 length: 15 amino acids. CDR3: CASSEGRWAQVGQYF. The CDR3 nucleotides read TGTGCCAGCAGTGAAGGCAGGTGGGCCCAAGTTGGGCAGTACTTC.

This clone was counted a few times. CDR3 DNA: TGCGCCAGCAGCTTCGGAGCTGGGAACACTGAAGCTTTCTTT. Amino acids: CASSFGAGNTEAFF. J is TRBJ1-1 and V is TRBV5-1, with D uncertain. V shed 2 bases and J shed 1 base, with 9 bases lying between them. The CDR3 sequence is 14 residues long. Looked up from germline, CDR1 is SGHRS and CDR2 is YFSETQ.

The rearrangement uses TRBV5-1 and TRBJ2-1; 10 nucleotides agree with TRBD1. The CDR3 covers 15 residues. From germline, CDR1 is SGHRS and CDR2 YFSETQ. V gave up 4 bases and J gave up 4 bases; unmatched junction bases: 5. The CDR3: CASSGGTGAYNEQFF. Written as DNA, the CDR3 is TGCGCCAGCAGCGGCGGGACAGGGGCTTACAATGAGCAGTTCTTC.

J is TRBJ1-2 and V is TRBV11-2; 7 bases match TRBD1. V shed 5 bases and J 3 bases; nucleotides not matched to a gene: 6. CDR1 is SGHAT and CDR2 is FQNNGV in the germline V gene. The CDR3 length is 14 residues. The CDR3 sequence is CASSIRTGDYGYTF. The CDR3 nucleotides are TGTGCCAGCAGCATCCGAACAGGGGACTATGGCTACACCTTC.

The genes are TRBV5-6 and TRBJ1-1, with 7 nucleotides matching TRBD1. The germline V gene has CDR1 SGHDT and CDR2 YYEEEE. The CDR3 length is 13 residues. Trimming removed 1 base from V and 8 bases from J; junction bases left unmatched: 5. The CDR3, as DNA: TGTGCCAGCAGCTTGCCCCCCAGGGGGGAAGCTTTCTTT. This encodes CASSLPPRGEAFF.

V and J are TRBV9 and TRBJ1-6, with D unclear. The CDR3 totals 14 residues. Germline V gives CDR1 SGDLS, CDR2 YYNGEE. V was trimmed by 1 base and J by 6 bases, leaving 8 bases between them. DNA for the CDR3: TGTGCCAGCAGCGTACAGGTTACTAATTCACCCCTCCACTTT. The encoded protein is CASSVQVTNSPLHF.

V usage is TRBV7-9 and J usage is TRBJ2-6, with 8 bases matching TRBD1. The CDR3 is made up of 18 amino acids. V lost 3 bases to trimming and J lost 0 bases; unmatched junction nucleotides: 7. The V gene's germline CDR1 is SEHNR and CDR2 FQNEAQ (reference sequence). The CDR3 bases are TGTGCCAGCAGCTTGTGGACAGGGTACCTCTCTGGGGCCAACGTCCTGACTTTC. This encodes CASSLWTGYLSGANVLTF.

The chain carries TRBV6-6 and TRBJ2-7, with 8 bases fitting TRBD1. Germline V gene data show CDR1 as MNHNY and CDR2 as SVGAGI (reference sequence). This CDR3 region has 13 residues. V was pared by 6 bases and J by 3 bases, with 4 bases of the junction left unmatched. In DNA, the CDR3 is TGTGCCAGCAGCCCCGGGACAGGCTACGAGCAGTACTTC. It codes for CASSPGTGYEQYF.

The rearrangement uses TRBV19 and TRBJ2-7; D unclear. Trimming pared 7 bases from V and 0 bases from J, leaving 10 bases between. The V gene's germline CDR1 is LNHDA and CDR2 SQIVND (reference sequence). This CDR3 is built from 13 residues. The CDR3 region is CASTKGSSYEQYF. The CDR3 DNA is TGTGCCAGTACTAAGGGCTCCTCCTACGAGCAGTACTTC. The complete variable domain, with remaining parts taken from reference TRBV19 and TRBJ2-7, reads DGGITQSPKYLFRKEGQNVTLSCEQNLNHDAMYWYRQDPGQGLRLIYYSQIVNDFQKGDIAEGYSVSREKKESFPLTVTSAQKNPTAFYLCASTKGSSYEQYFGPGTRLTVT.

The chain combines TRBV11-2 with TRBJ2-5; D possibly corresponds to TRBD2 (6 bases). The CDR3 has 15 residues. Germline V gene sequence: CDR1 SGHAT, CDR2 FQNNGV. V shed 5 bases and J shed 1 base, with 14 bases lying between them. The CDR3 DNA is TGTGCCAGCAGCCCAGCGCCTAGCGTCCAAGAGACCCAGTACTTC. The encoded protein is CASSPAPSVQETQYF.

The chain joins TRBV19 to TRBJ2-1; TRBD1 might be the D (6 bases). Looked up from germline, CDR1 is LNHDA and CDR2 is SQIVND (reference sequence). The CDR3 runs 12 residues. Trimming removed 8 bases at V and 4 bases at J, with 9 bases between. The CDR3 DNA follows: TGTGCCAGTGAGCAGGGGTACAATGAGCAGTTCTTC. Protein product: CASEQGYNEQFF.

The chain combines TRBV6-1 with TRBJ2-1, with TRBD1 as a possible D gene (6 bases). V lost 5 bases and J lost 1, with 12 bases in between. The CDR3 is made up of 15 amino acids. Germline V gives CDR1 MNHNS, CDR2 SASEGT. The CDR3 spells CASSFTGRSYNEQFF. CDR3 bases: TGTGCCAGCAGTTTTACAGGGCGTTCCTACAATGAGCAGTTCTTC.

The chain couples TRBV6-6 to TRBJ2-2; the D is unclear. Germline values: CDR1 MNHNY, CDR2 SVGAGI (reference sequence). This CDR3 region has 13 residues. Trimming stripped 0 bases from V and 5 bases from J, with 4 bases between. CDR3 nucleotides: TGTGCCAGCAGTTACTCGATTACCGGGGAGCTGTTTTTT. It yields the protein CASSYSITGELFF.

This sequence joins TRBV7-2 and TRBJ2-3, with 14 bases fitting TRBD2. Germline CDR1 and CDR2: SGHTA and FQGNSA. V lost 5 bases and J lost 5; bases outside the gene matches: 6. The CDR3 has 16 residues. For the CDR3, the DNA is TGTGCCAGCAGCCTGACTAGCGGGGGGGTCATAGATACGCAGTATTTT. Translated, it gives CASSLTSGGVIDTQYF.

This chain uses TRBV5-1 with TRBJ2-7, with 9 bases lining up with TRBD2. Losses at the gene ends were 6 bases for V and 3 bases for J; bases not matched to a gene: 7. The CDR3 is 14 amino acids. From germline, CDR1 is SGHRS and CDR2 YFSETQ. The CDR3 is CASKEASGNYEQYF. CDR3 DNA: TGCGCCAGCAAGGAGGCTAGCGGGAACTACGAGCAGTACTTC.

The chain couples TRBV2 to TRBJ1-5, with D hard to call. V was pared by 0 bases and J by 1 base, with 13 bases between. The CDR3 spans 17 residues. Germline V gene data show CDR1 as SNHLY and CDR2 as FYNNEI. DNA for the CDR3: TGTGCCAGCAGTGAAGCGAGAACTCTGGGAAGCAATCAGCCCCAGCATTTT. As protein: CASSEARTLGSNQPQHF.

CDR3 nucleotide sequence: TGCAGCGTTGGAGGGGGTGGCACTGAAGCTTTCTTT. Translating it yields CSVGGGGTEAFF. The chain carries TRBV29-1 and TRBJ1-1, with D perhaps matching TRBD1 (6 bases). CDR3 length: 12 amino acids. Germline lookup yields CDR1 SQVTM and CDR2 ANQGSEA. The germline V and J ends were trimmed by 4 bases and 4 bases, with 10 bases remaining between them.

V and J are TRBV27 and TRBJ2-7; 12 nucleotides match TRBD2. The V gene's germline CDR1 is MNHEY and CDR2 SMNVEV (reference sequence). V lost 5 bases and J lost 2; bases outside the gene matches: 10. CDR3 length: 17 amino acids. CDR3 sequence: CASSQTSGGLRPYEQYF. CDR3 DNA sequence: TGTGCCAGCAGTCAAACTAGCGGGGGGCTCAGGCCCTACGAGCAGTACTTC.

CDR3 loop: CASSLSPGGHNEQFF. CDR3 DNA: TGTGCCAGCAGCTTAAGTCCGGGGGGGCACAATGAGCAGTTCTTC. V gene TRBV7-3 combines with J gene TRBJ2-1, with TRBD2 identical over 8 bases. The CDR3 covers 15 residues. CDR1 is SGHTA and CDR2 is FQGTGA in the germline V gene. Trimming removed 1 base from V and 5 bases from J; junction bases left unmatched: 4.

The rearrangement links TRBV5-1 to TRBJ1-2; D uncertain. The germline V gene has CDR1 SGHRS and CDR2 YFSETQ. The CDR3 contains 14 residues. Trimming removed 0 bases at V and 8 bases at J, with 14 bases between. The CDR3 bases are TGCGCCAGCAGCTTGGACCCTAATACGCGAGGCTACACCTTC. Translating it yields CASSLDPNTRGYTF.

The sample holds one count of this clone. The chain carries TRBV6-6 and TRBJ1-3, with D unresolved. Trimming took 0 bases from V and 3 from J, leaving 3 bases between them. The CDR3 totals 13 residues. Germline-derived CDR1 and CDR2 are MNHNY and SVGAGI (reference sequence). The chain's CDR3 is CASSYSLGNTIYF. The CDR3, as DNA: TGTGCCAGCAGTTACTCTCTTGGAAACACCATATATTTT.

This clone has a handful of counts. The genes are TRBV5-6 and TRBJ1-6; 9 bases align to TRBD1. The ends lost 4 bases at V and 6 bases at J; junction bases unmatched: 8. The germline V gene has CDR1 SGHDT and CDR2 YYEEEE. The CDR3 consists of 16 residues. This CDR3 is CASSHMGQGSNSPLHF. For the CDR3, the DNA is TGTGCCAGCAGCCATATGGGACAGGGCAGTAATTCACCCCTCCACTTT.

This chain joins TRBV4-2 and TRBJ2-7; 8 bases are shared with TRBD1. This CDR3 region has 15 residues. V lost 2 bases, J lost 6 bases, and 9 bases stayed unmatched. The germline gives CDR1 LGHNA, CDR2 YNFKEQ. This chain's CDR3 is CASSQFRTGSVEQYF. As DNA, the CDR3 is TGTGCCAGCAGCCAATTTAGGACAGGGTCTGTCGAGCAGTACTTC.

This rearrangement joins TRBV5-5 to TRBJ2-7; D might be TRBD2 (6 bases). The CDR3 consists of 16 residues. The germline gives CDR1 SGHKS, CDR2 YYEKEE (reference sequence). V shed 4 bases and J shed 4 bases, with 21 bases lying between them. The CDR3 loop reads CASSPTGTEGRYEQYF. The CDR3 nucleotides read TGTGCCAGCAGCCCGACCGGGACCGAAGGGAGGTACGAGCAGTACTTC.